One and the same sample provided the 11 T cell receptor beta chains below, sequenced in a study of cytomegalovirus exposure and HLA in healthy donors. Primers: 60 Vbeta forward and 13 Jbeta reverse. Repertoires were generated with immunoSEQ multiplex PCR, while TCRdb's copy carries only in-frame clones and drops some. The sample has 60,000 to 70,000 clones, just under 80% seen once. What was sequenced was PBMCs. These receptors all stem from a woman younger than 45 in good health and CMV-seronegative.

This chain uses TRBV4-1 with TRBJ2-7; a possible D gene is TRBD1 (6 bases). This CDR3 region has 15 residues. The V end lost 0 bases, the J end lost 4 bases, and 13 bases lay between the germline ends. Germline V gives CDR1 MGHRA, CDR2 YSYEKL. The CDR3 coding sequence is TGCGCCAGCAGCCAAGATCAGTCCACAGGGTACGAGCAGTACTTC. Residues: CASSQDQSTGYEQYF.

V is TRBV4-1 and J is TRBJ2-6; 10 bases are a match to TRBD1. CDR3 size: 17 residues. Germline V CDR1 and CDR2: MGHRA, YSYEKL. The V segment lost 5 bases and the J segment 3 bases; nucleotides outside the gene matches: 7. The chain's CDR3 is CASSGRTGGIGANVLTF. For the CDR3, the DNA is TGCGCCAGCAGCGGAAGGACAGGGGGAATTGGGGCCAACGTCCTGACTTTC.

The chain recombines TRBV6-1 with TRBJ1-1; D may be TRBD1 (5 bases). This CDR3 contains 15 residues. Between the trimmed V and J ends, which lost 4 bases and 5 bases, there was a span of 17 bases. Germline lookup yields CDR1 MNHNS and CDR2 SASEGT. The CDR3 loop reads CASSGGTGGKTEAFF. The CDR3 coding sequence is TGTGCCAGCAGTGGAGGGACGGGGGGGAAGACTGAAGCTTTCTTT.

The rearrangement links TRBV30 to TRBJ2-3, with 11 bases lining up with TRBD2. The CDR3 has 14 amino acids. The germline V gene encodes CDR1 GTSNPN and CDR2 SVGIG (reference sequence). V shed 5 bases, J shed 5 bases, and the junction held 6 bases outside the gene matches. The CDR3 spells CAWSIAGGGDTQYF. The CDR3 bases are TGTGCCTGGTCCATAGCGGGAGGGGGAGATACGCAGTATTTT.

This rearrangement joins TRBV5-1 to TRBJ2-7; 9 bases are a match to TRBD1. This CDR3 is 15 amino acids long. V lost 4 bases and J lost 4; bases outside the gene matches: 9. CDR1 is SGHRS and CDR2 is YFSETQ in the germline V gene. The CDR3 DNA is TGCGCCAGCAGCCAGGGACAGGGACCTTGGTACGAGCAGTACTTC. Translation: CASSQGQGPWYEQYF.

V usage is TRBV10-1 and J usage is TRBJ2-5, with 9 bases aligning to TRBD1. V lost 3 bases and J lost 9; bases outside the gene matches: 8. Germline assignment: CDR1 WNHNN and CDR2 SYGVQD (reference sequence). There are 14 residues in the CDR3. CDR3 sequence reads: CASSDHRDREPQYF. The CDR3 bases are TGCGCCAGCAGTGACCACCGGGACAGGGAGCCCCAGTACTTC.

The chain is built from TRBV29-1 and TRBJ1-1; D call uncertain. Trimming shortened V by 1 base and J by 2 bases, and 14 bases separated the two germline ends. In germline, CDR1 is SQVTM, CDR2 ANQGSEA. The CDR3 is 15 residues long. CDR3 sequence: CSVEGERRLNTEAFF. CDR3 nucleotides: TGCAGCGTTGAAGGGGAGAGACGTCTCAACACTGAAGCTTTCTTT.

The V and J genes are TRBV27 and TRBJ2-2; D gene unclear. There are 13 residues in the CDR3. V shed 6 bases and J shed 4 bases, with 9 bases lying between them. Germline V gives CDR1 MNHEY, CDR2 SMNVEV (reference sequence). CDR3 coding DNA: TGTGCCAGCAGCTTTGTTATCACCGGGGAGCTGTTTTTT. Translation gives CASSFVITGELFF.

This sequence joins TRBV11-2 and TRBJ2-7; tentatively, D is TRBD1 (6 bases). V shed 2 bases and J shed 0 bases, with 11 bases lying between them. In germline, CDR1 is SGHAT, CDR2 FQNNGV. The CDR3 totals 15 residues. CDR3 residues: CASSLYLDSSYEQYF. For the CDR3, the DNA is TGTGCCAGCAGCTTATATCTGGACAGCTCCTACGAGCAGTACTTC.

This chain uses TRBV6-5 with TRBJ1-4; D gene unclear. Trimming removed 4 bases at V and 6 bases at J, with 9 bases between. The CDR3 runs to 13 residues. Germline V CDR1 and CDR2: MNHEY, SVGAGI. This chain's CDR3 is CASSSRVDEKLFF. The DNA of the CDR3 is TGTGCCAGCAGTTCCCGGGTGGATGAAAAACTGTTTTTT.

In this sample, this clone turned up a few times. The chain combines TRBV7-2 with TRBJ2-7; D remains ambiguous. This CDR3 comprises 15 residues. Germline values: CDR1 SGHTA, CDR2 FQGNSA. The germline V and J ends were trimmed by 1 base and 0 bases, with 10 bases remaining between them. The CDR3 is CASSLGSLSSYEQYF. As DNA, the CDR3 is TGTGCCAGCAGCTTAGGATCGTTGAGCTCCTACGAGCAGTACTTC.